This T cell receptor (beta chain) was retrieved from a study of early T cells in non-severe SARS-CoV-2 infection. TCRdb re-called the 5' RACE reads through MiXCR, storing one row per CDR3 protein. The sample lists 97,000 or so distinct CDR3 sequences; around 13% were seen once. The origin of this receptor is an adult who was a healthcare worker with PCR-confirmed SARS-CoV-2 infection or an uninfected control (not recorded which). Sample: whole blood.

As DNA, the CDR3 is TGTGCCAGCAGCCCCTCCGGGAGTTCCACAGATACGCAGTATTTT. The encoded protein is CASSPSGSSTDTQYF. The chain employs TRBV9 and TRBJ2-3; D may be TRBD2 (6 bases). Germline CDR1 is SGDLS and CDR2 is YYNGEE. CDR3 length equals 15 residues. V was pared by 4 bases and J by 2 bases, with 14 bases between.